The rows below give T cell receptor beta chains drawn from one sample of a study of blood T cell repertoires in COVID-19. Clones were sequenced by immunoSEQ multiplex PCR, and TCRdb holds only the in-frame ones, with some missing. In the table there are 70,000 to 95,000 clones, 85% to 95% of which are singletons. Material for sequencing was peripheral blood. Receptors were obtained from a woman aged 60 to 75 with active COVID-19. Each CDR3 is given with its conserved first and last residue. The D gene is left open where the match is weak.

TRBJ2-7,TRBV12-3/TRBV12-4,-,13,CASSRGTTYEQYF,TGTGCCAGCAGCAGGGGCACAACCTACGAGCAGTACTTC
TRBJ2-7,TRBV18,-,15,CASSPPRLGSYEQYF,TGTGCCAGCTCACCACCGAGATTAGGGAGTTACGAGCAGTACTTC
TRBJ2-5,TRBV27,-,14,CASSLSGNEETQYF,TGTGCCAGCAGTTTGTCGGGGAATGAAGAGACCCAGTACTTC
TRBJ1-6,TRBV3-1/TRBV3-2,TRBD1,15,CASSLRDRGGSPLHF,TGTGCCAGCAGCCTCCGGGACAGGGGAGGTTCACCCCTCCACTTT
TRBJ2-7,TRBV10-1,-,11,CASSETGKQYF,TGCGCCAGCAGTGAGACAGGGAAGCAGTACTTC
TRBJ2-7,TRBV10-2,-,13,CASKMAGIHEQYF,TGCGCCAGCAAAATGGCAGGGATACACGAGCAGTACTTC
TRBJ2-4,TRBV7-2,TRBD1,14,CASSSTGGKNIQYF,TGTGCCAGCAGCTCTACAGGGGGCAAAAACATTCAGTACTTC
TRBJ2-3,TRBV10-1,TRBD2,15,CASSSSGASTDTQYF,TGCGCCAGCAGTTCCAGCGGGGCTAGCACAGATACGCAGTATTTT
TRBJ1-6,TRBV5-4,TRBD1,14,CASSLTGVNSPLHF,TGTGCCAGCAGCTTGACAGGGGTAAATTCACCCCTCCACTTT
TRBJ2-7,TRBV20-1,-,14,CSASFIRVPYEQYF,TGCAGTGCTAGTTTTATCCGCGTCCCCTACGAGCAGTACTTC
TRBJ2-6,TRBV5-6,-,18,CASSSIRVRHSGANVLTF,TGTGCCAGCAGCTCGATACGAGTACGACACTCTGGGGCCAACGTCCTGACTTTC
TRBJ2-5,TRBV15,TRBD1,13,CATMTGNQETQYF,TGTGCCACTATGACAGGGAACCAAGAGACCCAGTACTTC
TRBJ2-1,TRBV9,-,15,CASSPLGLGYNEQFF,TGTGCCAGCAGCCCCCTGGGGCTCGGTTACAATGAGCAGTTCTTC
TRBJ1-1,TRBV9,TRBD1,15,CASSLQGAANTEAFF,TGTGCCAGCAGCCTACAGGGGGCGGCGAACACTGAAGCTTTCTTT
TRBJ2-3,TRBV24-1,-,16,CATSDSRAASTDTQYF,TGTGCCACCAGTGATTCTCGAGCGGCTAGCACAGATACGCAGTATTTT
TRBJ1-5,TRBV10-2,TRBD1,15,CASSERTGGTQPQHF,TGCGCCAGCAGTGAGCGGACAGGGGGAACTCAGCCCCAGCATTTT
TRBJ2-5,TRBV2,-,13,CASSIGVRETQYF,TGTGCCAGCAGCATAGGGGTTCGGGAGACCCAGTACTTC